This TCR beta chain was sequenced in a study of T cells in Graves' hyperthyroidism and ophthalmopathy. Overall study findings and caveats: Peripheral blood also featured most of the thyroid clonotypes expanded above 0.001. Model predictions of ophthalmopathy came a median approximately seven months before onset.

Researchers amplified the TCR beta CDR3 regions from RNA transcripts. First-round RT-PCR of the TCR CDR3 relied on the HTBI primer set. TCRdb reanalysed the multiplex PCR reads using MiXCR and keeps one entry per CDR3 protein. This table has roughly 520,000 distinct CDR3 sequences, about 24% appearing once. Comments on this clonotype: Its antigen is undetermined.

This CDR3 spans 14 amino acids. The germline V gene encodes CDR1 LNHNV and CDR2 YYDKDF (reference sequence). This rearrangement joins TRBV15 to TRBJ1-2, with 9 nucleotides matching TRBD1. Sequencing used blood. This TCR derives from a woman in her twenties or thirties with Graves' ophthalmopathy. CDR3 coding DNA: TGTGTCATCGCGAGGGACAGGGATAACTATGGCTACACCTTC. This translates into CVIARDRDNYGYTF.